Shown below are 11 T cell receptor beta chains from a single sample sequenced in a study of cytomegalovirus exposure and HLA in healthy donors. This PCR relied on a set of 60 Vbeta primers and 13 Jbeta primers. Clones were sequenced by immunoSEQ multiplex PCR, and TCRdb holds only the in-frame ones, with some missing. The data contain about 82,000 clones, more than 80% of them singletons. The sequenced sample consisted of PBMCs. These receptors were collected from a man aged 18-30 years in good health and CMV-seronegative.

The genes are TRBV4-3 and TRBJ1-1; 7 bases are a match to TRBD1. The trim removed 3 bases at V and 7 bases at J, leaving 8 bases unmatched. The CDR3 loop spans 14 amino acids. The germline V gene has CDR1 LGHNA and CDR2 YSLEER. For the CDR3, the DNA is TGCGCCAGCAGCCAGTACGACAGGGATGGTGAAGCTTTCTTT. It is translated as CASSQYDRDGEAFF.

The chain joins TRBV5-1 to TRBJ2-2; D is unclear. CDR3 size: 13 residues. V lost 4 bases and J 6 bases, leaving 10 bases between the germline ends. The germline V gene encodes CDR1 SGHRS and CDR2 YFSETQ. CDR3 bases: TGCGCCAGCAGCCCGCAGATGCCCGGGGAGCTGTTTTTT. Its protein product is CASSPQMPGELFF.

The chain links TRBV9 to TRBJ2-7; 10 nucleotides agree with TRBD2. Germline-derived CDR1 and CDR2 are SGDLS and YYNGEE. Germline trimming cut 4 bases from V and 0 bases from J; bases unmatched to any gene: 4. This CDR3 has 15 amino acids. CDR3: CASSPSGGSSYEQYF. CDR3 nucleotide sequence: TGTGCCAGCAGCCCTAGCGGGGGAAGCTCCTACGAGCAGTACTTC.

This clone came up once. The chain carries TRBV9 and TRBJ2-2; no clear D gene. Trimming cost V 4 bases and J 8 bases, with 9 bases left between them. This CDR3 comprises 12 residues. CDR1 is SGDLS and CDR2 is YYNGEE in the germline V gene. The CDR3 reads CASSPQWGELFF. The CDR3 nucleotides are TGTGCCAGCAGCCCCCAGTGGGGGGAGCTGTTTTTT.

V is TRBV19 and J is TRBJ2-1; TRBD2 aligns across 10 bases. This CDR3 has 15 residues. Germline V CDR1 and CDR2: LNHDA, SQIVND (reference sequence). V lost 3 bases, J lost 6 bases, and 5 bases stayed unmatched. CDR3 bases: TGTGCCAGTAGTATTGGGACTAGCGTCCGCAATGAGCAGTTCTTC. Its protein is CASSIGTSVRNEQFF.

This chain connects TRBV9 to TRBJ2-3; maybe TRBD2 (5 bases). The CDR3 is 15 residues long. V dropped 0 bases and J dropped 0 bases, with 8 bases sitting between them. Germline V gives CDR1 SGDLS, CDR2 YYNGEE. Here the CDR3 reads CASSVDQRSTDTQYF. In DNA form, the CDR3 reads TGTGCCAGCAGCGTAGACCAGCGGAGCACAGATACGCAGTATTTT. Full variable domain (rest looked up from reference TRBV9 and TRBJ2-3): DSGVTQTPKHLITATGQRVTLRCSPRSGDLSVYWYQQSLDQGLQFLIQYYNGEERAKGNILERFSAQQFPDLHSELNLSSLELGDSALYFCASSVDQRSTDTQYFGPGTRLTVL.

V gene TRBV28 combines with J gene TRBJ2-1; 12 bases align to TRBD2. The CDR3 has 19 residues. The V gene end was trimmed by 5 bases and the J gene end by 8 bases; junction bases not matched to a gene: 19. Germline V gene data show CDR1 as MDHEN and CDR2 as SYDVKM. The CDR3 spells CASSPNPGRLAGALDEQFF. The CDR3 DNA reads as TGTGCCAGCAGTCCGAACCCAGGCAGACTAGCGGGAGCACTCGATGAGCAGTTCTTC.

This clone appeared a single time. The rearrangement joins TRBV7-8 to TRBJ2-7; TRBD2 aligns across 8 bases. This CDR3 is built from 15 residues. Looked up from germline, CDR1 is SGHVS and CDR2 is FQNEAQ. With 2 bases clipped from V and 1 base from J, the junction kept 4 bases outside the gene matches. The CDR3 region is CASSLMGLESYEQYF. CDR3 coding DNA: TGTGCCAGCAGCTTAATGGGACTAGAGTCCTACGAGCAGTACTTC.

The chain links TRBV6-5 to TRBJ1-6; unclear D gene. The CDR3 extends over 13 amino acids. The V end lost 1 base, the J end lost 5 bases, and 3 bases lay between the germline ends. CDR1 and CDR2 (germline): MNHEY, SVGAGI. CDR3 coding DNA: TGTGCCAGCAGTTACTTAAATAATTCACCCCTCCACTTT. Its protein product is CASSYLNNSPLHF.

This chain uses TRBV30 with TRBJ1-1; D is ambiguous. Germline V gene sequence: CDR1 GTSNPN, CDR2 SVGIG (reference sequence). V was shortened by 5 bases and J by 1 base, with 5 bases between the two germline ends. This CDR3 is 11 amino acids long. The CDR3 DNA reads as TGTGCCTGGGTCAAGAACACTGAAGCTTTCTTT. This translates into CAWVKNTEAFF.

This chain uses TRBV29-1 with TRBJ2-2, with D hard to call. This CDR3 is built from 12 residues. Germline V lookup: CDR1 SQVTM, CDR2 ANQGSEA. Trimming pared 5 bases from V and 3 bases from J, leaving 7 bases between. The CDR3 is CSVRRDTGELFF. CDR3 DNA sequence: TGCAGCGTTCGACGGGACACCGGGGAGCTGTTTTTT.